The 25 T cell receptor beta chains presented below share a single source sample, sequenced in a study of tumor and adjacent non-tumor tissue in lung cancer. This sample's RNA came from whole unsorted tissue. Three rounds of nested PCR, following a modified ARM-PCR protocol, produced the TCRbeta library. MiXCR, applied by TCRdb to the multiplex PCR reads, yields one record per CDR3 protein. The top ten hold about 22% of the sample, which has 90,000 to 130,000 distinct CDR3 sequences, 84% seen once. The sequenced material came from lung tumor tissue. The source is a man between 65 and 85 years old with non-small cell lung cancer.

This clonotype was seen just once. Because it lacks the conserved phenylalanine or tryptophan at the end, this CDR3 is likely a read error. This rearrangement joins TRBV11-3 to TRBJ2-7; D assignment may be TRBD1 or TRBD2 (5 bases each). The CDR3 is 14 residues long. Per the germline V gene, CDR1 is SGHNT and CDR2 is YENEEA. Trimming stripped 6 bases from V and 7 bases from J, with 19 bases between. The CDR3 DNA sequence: TGTGCCAGCAGTTTGGTCGGGACGCTAGGAGAGCAGTACTCC. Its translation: CASSLVGTLGEQYS.

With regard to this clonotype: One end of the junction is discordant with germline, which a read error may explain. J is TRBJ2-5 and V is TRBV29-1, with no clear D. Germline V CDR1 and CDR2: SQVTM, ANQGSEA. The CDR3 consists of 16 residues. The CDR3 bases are TGCGGTGCCAAGCCCTACCTCCAGACATGTCAAGGGACCCAGTACTTC. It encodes CGAKPYLQTCQGTQYF.

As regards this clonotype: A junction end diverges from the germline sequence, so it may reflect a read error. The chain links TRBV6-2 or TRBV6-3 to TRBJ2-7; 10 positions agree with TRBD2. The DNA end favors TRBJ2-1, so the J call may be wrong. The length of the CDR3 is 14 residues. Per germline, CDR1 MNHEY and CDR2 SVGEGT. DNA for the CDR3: TGTGTCAGCGCTGCCGGGACTAGCGAGTACGAGCAGTTCTTC. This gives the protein CVSAAGTSEYEQFF.

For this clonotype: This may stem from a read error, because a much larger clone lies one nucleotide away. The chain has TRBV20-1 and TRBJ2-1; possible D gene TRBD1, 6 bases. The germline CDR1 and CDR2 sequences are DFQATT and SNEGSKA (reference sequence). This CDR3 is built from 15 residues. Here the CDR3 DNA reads TGCAGTGCTAAAGGGGGTAGCGTCTCCAACAATGAGCAGTTCTTC. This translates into CSAKGGSVSNNEQFF.

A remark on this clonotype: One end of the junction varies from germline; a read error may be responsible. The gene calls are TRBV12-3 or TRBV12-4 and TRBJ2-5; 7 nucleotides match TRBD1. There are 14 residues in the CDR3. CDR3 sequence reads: CASSFRDRHETQYF. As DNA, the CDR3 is TGTGCCAGCAGCTTTAGGGACAGACATGAGACCCAGTATTTC.

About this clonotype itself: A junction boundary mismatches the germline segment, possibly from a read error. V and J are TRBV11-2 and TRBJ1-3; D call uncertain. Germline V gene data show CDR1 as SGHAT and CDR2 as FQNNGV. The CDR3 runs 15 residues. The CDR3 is CVTSHTWTPGNIIYF. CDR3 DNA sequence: TGTGTCACCAGCCACACCTGGACCCCTGGAAACATCATATATTTT.

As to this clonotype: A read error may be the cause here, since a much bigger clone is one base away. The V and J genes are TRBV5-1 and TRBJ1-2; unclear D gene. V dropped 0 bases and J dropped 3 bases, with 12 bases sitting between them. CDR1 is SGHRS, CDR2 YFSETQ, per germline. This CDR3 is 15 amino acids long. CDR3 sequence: CASSLVGEAHYGYTF. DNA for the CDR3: TGCGCCAGCAGCTTGGTGGGAGAGGCCCACTATGGCTACACCTTC.

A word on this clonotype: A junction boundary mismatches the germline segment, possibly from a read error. CDR3 in DNA: TGTGCCAGCCGCACTACGGGGGTTACACTCGGGAACACTGAAACTTTCTTT. It is translated as CASRTTGVTLGNTETFF. The chain uses TRBV5-4 and TRBJ1-1, with a possible D match to TRBD1 (5 bases). Germline CDR1 and CDR2: SGHNT and YYREEE (reference sequence). This CDR3 region has 17 residues. Full variable domain (missing parts from reference TRBV5-4 and TRBJ1-1): ETGVTQSPTHLIKTRGQQVTLRCSSQSGHNTVSWYQQALGQGPQFIFQYYREEENGRGNFPPRFSGLQFPNYSSELNVNALELDDSALYLCASRTTGVTLGNTETFFGQGTRLTVV.

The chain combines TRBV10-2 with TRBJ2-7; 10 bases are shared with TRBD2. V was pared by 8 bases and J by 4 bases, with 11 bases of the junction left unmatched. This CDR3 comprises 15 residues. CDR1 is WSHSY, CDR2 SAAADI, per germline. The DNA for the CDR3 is TGCGCCAGCGCCGGGACTAGCGCGTCCGAATACGAGCAGTACTTC. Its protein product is CASAGTSASEYEQYF.

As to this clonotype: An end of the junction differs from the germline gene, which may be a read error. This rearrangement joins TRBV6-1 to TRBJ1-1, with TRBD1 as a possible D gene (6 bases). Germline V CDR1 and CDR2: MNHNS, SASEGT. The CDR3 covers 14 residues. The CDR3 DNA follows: TGTGTCAGCACCGAAGGTCGGGGGCACACTGAAGCCTTCTTT. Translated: CVSTEGRGHTEAFF.

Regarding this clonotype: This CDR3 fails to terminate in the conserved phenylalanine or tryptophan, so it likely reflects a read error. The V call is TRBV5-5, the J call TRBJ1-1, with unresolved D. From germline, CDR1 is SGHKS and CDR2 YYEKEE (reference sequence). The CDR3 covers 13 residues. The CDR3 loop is CASSVGMNAEAFV. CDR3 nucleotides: TGTGCCAGCAGCGTGGGCATGAACGCTGAAGCTTTCGTT.

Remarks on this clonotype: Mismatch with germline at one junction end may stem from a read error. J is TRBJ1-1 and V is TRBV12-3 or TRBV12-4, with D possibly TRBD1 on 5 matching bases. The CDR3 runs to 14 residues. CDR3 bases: TGTGCCAGCAGTTTCAGGGTTTACACCACTGAAGCTCTCTTC. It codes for CASSFRVYTTEALF.

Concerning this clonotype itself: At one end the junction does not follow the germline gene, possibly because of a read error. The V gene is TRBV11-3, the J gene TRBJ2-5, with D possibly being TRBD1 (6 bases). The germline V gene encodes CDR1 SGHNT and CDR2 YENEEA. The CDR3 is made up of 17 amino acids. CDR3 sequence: CASSIATGLTNQETPFF. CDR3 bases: TGTGCCAGCAGTATAGCAACAGGGCTTACCAACCAAGAGACCCCGTTCTTC.

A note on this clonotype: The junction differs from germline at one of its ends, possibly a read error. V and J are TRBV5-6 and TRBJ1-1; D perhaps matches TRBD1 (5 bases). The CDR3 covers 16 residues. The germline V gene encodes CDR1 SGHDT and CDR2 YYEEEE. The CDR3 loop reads CATSHTGVGMNTEAFF. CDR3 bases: TGTGCCACCAGCCATACAGGCGTTGGAATGAACACTGAAGCTTTCTTT.

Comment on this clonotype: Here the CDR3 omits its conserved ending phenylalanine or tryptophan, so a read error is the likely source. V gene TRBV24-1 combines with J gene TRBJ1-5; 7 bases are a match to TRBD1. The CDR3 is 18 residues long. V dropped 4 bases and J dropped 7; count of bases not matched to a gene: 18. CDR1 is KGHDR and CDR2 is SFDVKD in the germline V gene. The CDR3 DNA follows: TGTGCCACCAGTGACGGACAGGTAAAGCCCAACCAAGGGCAGCCCCAGCATTAT. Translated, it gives CATSDGQVKPNQGQPQHY.

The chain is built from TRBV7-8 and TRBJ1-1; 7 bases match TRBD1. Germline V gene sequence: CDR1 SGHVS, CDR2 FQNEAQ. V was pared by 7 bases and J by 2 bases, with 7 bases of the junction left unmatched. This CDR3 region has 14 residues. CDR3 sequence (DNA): TGTGCCAGCATCCAGGGGGTTCGTAACACTGAAGCTTTCTTT. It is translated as CASIQGVRNTEAFF. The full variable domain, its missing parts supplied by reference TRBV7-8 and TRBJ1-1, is GAGVSQSPRYKVAKRGQDVALRCDPISGHVSLFWYQQALGQGPEFLTYFQNEAQLDKSGLPSDRFFAERPEGSVSTLKIQRTQQEDSAVYLCASIQGVRNTEAFFGQGTRLTVV.

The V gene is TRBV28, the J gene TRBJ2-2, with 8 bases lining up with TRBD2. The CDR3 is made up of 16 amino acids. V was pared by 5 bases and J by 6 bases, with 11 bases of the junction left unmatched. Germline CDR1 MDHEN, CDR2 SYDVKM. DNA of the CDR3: TGTGCCAGCAGTGGGCCAGCGGGGGACAACGCCGGGGAGCTGTTTTTT. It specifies CASSGPAGDNAGELFF.

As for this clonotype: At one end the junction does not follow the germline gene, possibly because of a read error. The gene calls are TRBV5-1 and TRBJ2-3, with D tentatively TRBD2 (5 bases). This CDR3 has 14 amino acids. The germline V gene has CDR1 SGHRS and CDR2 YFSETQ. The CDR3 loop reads CASRTGVSTDTHYF. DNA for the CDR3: TGCGCCAGCCGAACCGGGGTCAGTACAGATACGCATTATTTT.

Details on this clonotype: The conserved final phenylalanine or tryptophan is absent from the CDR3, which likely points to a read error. In nucleotides, the CDR3 is TGTGCCAGCAGTCGGACAGATTTTTTTAAAGCTTTCATT. Protein sequence: CASSRTDFFKAFI. The chain employs TRBV4-2 and TRBJ1-1, with TRBD1 as a possible D gene (6 bases). CDR1 is LGHNA, CDR2 YNFKEQ, per germline. V lost 6 bases and J lost 9, with 17 bases in between. The CDR3 consists of 13 residues.

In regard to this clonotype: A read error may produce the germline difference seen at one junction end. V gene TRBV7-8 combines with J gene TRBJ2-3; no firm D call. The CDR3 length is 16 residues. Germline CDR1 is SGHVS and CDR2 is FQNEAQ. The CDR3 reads CASSFLLWGSTDAQYF. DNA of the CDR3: TGTGCTAGCAGCTTCTTATTATGGGGAAGCACAGATGCGCAGTATTTT. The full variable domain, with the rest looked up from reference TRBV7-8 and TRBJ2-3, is GAGVSQSPRYKVAKRGQDVALRCDPISGHVSLFWYQQALGQGPEFLTYFQNEAQLDKSGLPSDRFFAERPEGSVSTLKIQRTQQEDSAVYLCASSFLLWGSTDAQYFGPGTRLTVL.

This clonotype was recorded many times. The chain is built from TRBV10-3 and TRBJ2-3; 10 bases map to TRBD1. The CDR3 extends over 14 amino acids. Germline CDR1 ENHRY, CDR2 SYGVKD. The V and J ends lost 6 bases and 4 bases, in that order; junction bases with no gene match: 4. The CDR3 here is CAIRRQGAPDTQYF. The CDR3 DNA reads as TGTGCCATCAGGAGACAGGGGGCCCCAGATACGCAGTATTTT.

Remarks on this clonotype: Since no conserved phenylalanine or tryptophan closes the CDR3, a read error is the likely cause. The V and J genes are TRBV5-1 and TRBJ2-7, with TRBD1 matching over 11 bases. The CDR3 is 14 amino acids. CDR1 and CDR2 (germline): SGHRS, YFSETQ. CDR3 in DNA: TGCGGCAGCAGCTTGGGACAGGGGGCCTACGAGCAGTACCTC. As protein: CGSSLGQGAYEQYL.

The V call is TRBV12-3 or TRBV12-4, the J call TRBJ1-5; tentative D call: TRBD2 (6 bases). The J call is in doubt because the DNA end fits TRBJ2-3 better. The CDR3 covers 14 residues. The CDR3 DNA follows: TGTGCCAGCACAGAGGGAGGATTTAATCAGCCCCAGTATTTT. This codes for CASTEGGFNQPQYF.

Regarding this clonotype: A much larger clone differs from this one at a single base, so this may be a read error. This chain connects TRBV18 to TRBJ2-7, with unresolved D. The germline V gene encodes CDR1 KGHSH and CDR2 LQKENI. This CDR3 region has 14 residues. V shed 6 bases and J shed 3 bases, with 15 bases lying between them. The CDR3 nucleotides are TGTGCCAGCTCGCGGTTGAATGGGTTCTACGAGCAGTACTTC. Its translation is CASSRLNGFYEQYF.

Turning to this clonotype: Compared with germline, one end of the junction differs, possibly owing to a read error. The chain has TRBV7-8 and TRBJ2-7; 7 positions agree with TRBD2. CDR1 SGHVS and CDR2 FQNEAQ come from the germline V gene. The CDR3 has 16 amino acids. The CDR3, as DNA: TGTGCCTGCAGCTCGTCCGGACTAGTGGGAATTTACGAGCAATACTTC. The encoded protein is CACSSSGLVGIYEQYF.